The next 4 T cell receptor beta chains were all read from a single sample in a study of T cells after posttransplantation cyclophosphamide. The naive gate required viable CD3+CD4+ or CD3+CD8+ cells with CCR7+CD45RA+CD45RO-CD95-CD27+CD28+ phenotype. Clones were read by immunoSEQ multiplex PCR, and TCRdb kept only the in-frame ones, dropping some. Found here are more than 30,000 clones, just over 90% of them singletons; the top ten hold about 0.25%. The specimen sequenced was naive CD4+ T cells sorted from PBMCs. The receptors derive from a woman aged 55-69 years in good health, CMV-negative, and a related stem cell transplant donor.

The gene calls are TRBV28 and TRBJ2-4; D possibly corresponds to TRBD1 (5 bases). Trimming took 4 bases from V and 0 from J, leaving 13 bases between them. Germline CDR1 MDHEN, CDR2 SYDVKM. The length of the CDR3 is 16 residues. The CDR3 nucleotides are TGTGCCAGCAGTTCCGACAGTTATTTAGCCAAAAACATTCAGTACTTC. Protein: CASSSDSYLAKNIQYF.

This chain uses TRBV4-3 with TRBJ1-1; D not certain. CDR1 and CDR2 from the germline V gene are LGHNA and YSLEER. CDR3 size: 14 residues. The V gene lost 1 base and the J gene lost 6 bases, with 12 bases spanning the gap. The CDR3 spells CASSQAAGRAEAFF. As DNA, the CDR3 is TGCGCCAGCAGCCAAGCCGCGGGTCGGGCTGAAGCTTTCTTT.

V usage is TRBV18 and J usage is TRBJ2-5; TRBD1 matches 9 bases. Trimming removed 2 bases from V and 1 base from J; junction bases left unmatched: 8. Germline CDR1 is KGHSH and CDR2 is LQKENI. The CDR3 length is 17 residues. CDR3 sequence: CASSPRQGQGSQETQYF. CDR3 sequence (DNA): TGTGCCAGCTCACCAAGGCAAGGACAGGGGTCCCAAGAGACCCAGTACTTC.

The rearrangement uses TRBV9 and TRBJ2-1, with D uncertain. V shed 1 base and J shed 0 bases, with 11 bases lying between them. The germline gives CDR1 SGDLS, CDR2 YYNGEE. This CDR3 comprises 16 residues. CDR3 in DNA: TGTGCCAGCAGCGTATCTATACCGAGCTCCTACAATGAGCAGTTCTTC. It yields the protein CASSVSIPSSYNEQFF.